Shown below are 29 T cell receptor beta chains from a single sample sequenced in a study of prognosis after radiotherapy for stage I lung cancer. Genomic DNA was subjected to two-round multiplex PCR for amplification of TCR beta CDR3. The first round of PCR was done with primers that matched each TRBV and TRBJ gene. TCRdb called the multiplex PCR reads again in MiXCR, with one record for every CDR3 protein. The table lists approximately 23,000 distinct CDR3 sequences, approximately 42% of them singletons, with approximately 50% in the top ten. The starting material was PBMCs, obtained before or after stereotactic body radiation therapy (not recorded which). These receptor sequences come from a donor aged 50 or older with non-small cell lung cancer.

The sample holds one count of this clonotype. The chain combines TRBV24-1 with TRBJ2-1, with TRBD2 matching over 9 bases. From germline, CDR1 is KGHDR and CDR2 SFDVKD. The length of the CDR3 is 17 residues. V shed 6 bases, J shed 7 bases, and the junction held 15 bases outside the gene matches. The CDR3 reads CATSPRLGLAGSNEQFF. The CDR3 DNA sequence: TGTGCCACCAGTCCAAGGCTAGGGCTAGCGGGAAGTAATGAGCAGTTCTTC.

This clonotype was detected once. A far larger clone lies a single base away; this is likely a read error. V is TRBV12-3 or TRBV12-4 and J is TRBJ2-2; tentatively, D is TRBD1 or TRBD2 (7 bases each). The CDR3 spans 15 residues. The CDR3 loop is CASSVGEGATVELFF. For the CDR3, the DNA is TGTGCCAGCAGCGTAGGGGAGGGGGCCACCGTGGAGCTGTTTTTT.

Details on this clonotype: An end of the junction differs from the germline gene, which may be a read error. The V call is TRBV12-3 or TRBV12-4, the J call TRBJ1-2, with a possible D match to TRBD1 (6 bases). This CDR3 is 14 amino acids long. This CDR3 is CASSPSGVVYGYTF. DNA of the CDR3: TGCGCCAGCAGTCCATCAGGGGTGGTATATGGCTACACCTTC.

Points on this clonotype: Given a much more abundant clone one base away, this may be a read error. Lacking the conserved final phenylalanine or tryptophan, this CDR3 likely reflects a read error. The chain has TRBV4-2 and TRBJ1-5, with no clear D. The CDR3 has 15 residues. Between the trimmed V and J ends, which lost 1 base and 0 bases, there was a span of 7 bases. Germline loops: CDR1 LGHNA, CDR2 YNFKEQ. CDR3 loop: CASSQGRFSNQPQHL. The DNA for the CDR3 is TGTGCCAGCAGCCAAGGTCGTTTTAGCAATCAGCCCCAGCATCTT.

This clonotype was detected many times. This chain links TRBV7-3 with TRBJ2-5; D is perhaps TRBD2 (6 bases). CDR3 length: 13 amino acids. In germline, CDR1 is SGHTA, CDR2 FQGTGA. V lost 5 bases, J lost 0 bases, and 7 bases lay in between. CDR3 region: CASSRGNQETQYF. The CDR3 DNA follows: TGTGCCAGCAGCCGGGGGAACCAAGAGACCCAGTACTTC.

This clonotype was seen once. The chain carries TRBV30 and TRBJ2-3, with 7 bases lining up with TRBD1. The CDR3 sequence is 16 residues long. Germline V gene sequence: CDR1 GTSNPN, CDR2 SVGIG (reference sequence). J was trimmed by 4 bases and V by 3 bases; bases with no gene match: 13. CDR3 residues: CAWRRFGDSSADTQYF. The CDR3, as DNA: TGTGCCTGGAGGAGGTTCGGGGACAGTTCGGCAGATACGCAGTATTTT.

This rearrangement joins TRBV12-3 or TRBV12-4 to TRBJ1-3; a possible D gene is TRBD1 (6 bases). Deletions cut 6 bases from V and 2 bases from J, with 8 bases between. This CDR3 contains 13 residues. CDR3 coding DNA: TGTGCCAGCAGCCCAGGGGCTGGAAACACCATATATTTT. Translated: CASSPGAGNTIYF.

The table lists this clonotype with many counts. V gene TRBV4-1 combines with J gene TRBJ2-2, with 14 bases identical to TRBD2. V dropped 1 base and J dropped 5; count of bases not matched to a gene: 6. Looked up from germline, CDR1 is MGHRA and CDR2 is YSYEKL. The CDR3 totals 18 residues. CDR3 protein: CASSQGGLAGVGTGELFF. The CDR3 DNA sequence: TGCGCCAGCAGCCAAGGGGGACTAGCGGGAGTTGGGACCGGGGAGCTGTTTTTT.

This clonotype has just a few counts. A much larger clone is a single base away; this may be a read error. This chain links TRBV7-9 with TRBJ1-1; possible D gene TRBD1, 5 bases. Deletions cut 1 base from V and 3 bases from J, with 9 bases between. Looked up from germline, CDR1 is SEHNR and CDR2 is FQNEAQ (reference sequence). The CDR3 runs 14 residues. This CDR3 reads CASSLGTSDTEAFF. The CDR3 DNA reads TGTGCCAGCAGCTTAGGGACATCCGACACTGAAGCTTTCTTT.

The chain links TRBV6-1 to TRBJ2-3, with 7 nucleotides matching TRBD1. J lost 2 bases, V lost 1 base, and 3 bases had no gene match. This CDR3 is built from 15 residues. CDR1 MNHNS and CDR2 SASEGT come from the germline V gene. CDR3: CASSEGQGLTDTQYF. The CDR3 DNA reads as TGTGCCAGCAGTGAAGGACAGGGCCTCACAGATACGCAGTATTTT.

At least ten counts were recorded for this clonotype. The chain recombines TRBV7-3 with TRBJ1-1, with 8 bases identical to TRBD1. The germline V gene has CDR1 SGHTA and CDR2 FQGTGA. J was trimmed by 8 bases and V by 4 bases; bases with no gene match: 12. The CDR3 totals 15 residues. CDR3 region: CASSYRQGTEWEAFF. The CDR3 DNA is TGTGCCAGCAGCTACCGACAGGGGACAGAGTGGGAAGCTTTCTTT. The variable domain in full, with the rest retrieved from reference TRBV7-3 and TRBJ1-1, is GAGVSQTPSNKVTEKGKYVELRCDPISGHTALYWYRQSLGQGPEFLIYFQGTGAADDSGLPNDRFFAVRPEGSVSTLKIQRTERGDSAVYLCASSYRQGTEWEAFFGQGTRLTVV.

CDR3 residues: CALIPGRRETQYF. The CDR3 DNA is TGTGCCTTGATTCCAGGGCGGAGGGAGACCCAGTACTTC. The rearrangement links TRBV30 to TRBJ2-5; D is tentatively TRBD1 or TRBD2 (5 bases each). Trimming cost V 7 bases and J 5 bases, with 17 bases left between them. The CDR3 runs to 13 residues. Germline CDR1 and CDR2: GTSNPN and SVGIG (reference sequence). The variable domain in full, completed from reference TRBV30 and TRBJ2-5, reads SQTIHQWPATLVQPVGSPLSLECTVEGTSNPNLYWYRQAAGRGLQLLFYSVGIGQISSEVPQNLSASRPQDRQFILSSKKLLLSDSGFYLCALIPGRRETQYFGPGTRLLVL.

Concerning this clonotype: A far larger clone lies a single base away; this is likely a read error. The chain joins TRBV12-3 or TRBV12-4 to TRBJ2-1; D is undetermined. CDR3 length: 15 amino acids. Deletions cut 5 bases from V and 2 bases from J, with 13 bases between. The CDR3 loop is CASSERACAYNEQFF. As DNA, the CDR3 is TGTGCCAGCAGTGAACGAGCGTGCGCCTACAATGAGCAGTTCTTC.

The table lists this clonotype with many counts. The gene calls are TRBV20-1 and TRBJ1-1; D perhaps matches TRBD1 (6 bases). Germline V gene sequence: CDR1 DFQATT, CDR2 SNEGSKA (reference sequence). V gave up 1 base and J gave up 4 bases, with 10 bases separating them. The CDR3 sequence is 13 residues long. The chain's CDR3 is CSARGQAGTEAFF. In DNA form, the CDR3 reads TGCAGTGCTAGAGGACAGGCGGGCACTGAAGCTTTCTTT.

The rearrangement uses TRBV3-1 and TRBJ2-7, with 9 bases lining up with TRBD1. J gave up 6 bases and V 6 bases, and 9 bases lay outside the gene matches. From germline, CDR1 is LGHDT and CDR2 YNNKEL (reference sequence). The CDR3 runs to 14 residues. The CDR3 is CASSPGQGNSEQYF. The CDR3 DNA is TGTGCCAGCAGTCCGGGACAGGGTAACTCCGAGCAGTACTTC.

The rearrangement uses TRBV7-9 and TRBJ2-1, with 9 positions matching TRBD2. V shed 2 bases, J shed 2 bases, and the junction held 10 bases outside the gene matches. The CDR3 has 18 amino acids. CDR1 and CDR2 (germline): SEHNR, FQNEAQ (reference sequence). DNA for the CDR3: TGTGCCAGCAGCTTAAACCTAATAGCGGGAGTAGCCTACAATGAGCAGTTCTTC. Translating gives CASSLNLIAGVAYNEQFF.

At least ten counts were recorded for this clonotype. The chain recombines TRBV9 with TRBJ2-1, with TRBD2 identical over 14 bases. This CDR3 is 14 amino acids long. Trimming removed 3 bases from V and 12 bases from J; junction bases left unmatched: 5. Germline V lookup: CDR1 SGDLS, CDR2 YYNGEE. CDR3 sequence reads: CASSAGLAGAGQFF. For the CDR3, the DNA is TGTGCCAGCAGCGCGGGACTAGCGGGAGCGGGGCAGTTCTTC.

This clonotype was seen only a few times. V usage is TRBV7-2 and J usage is TRBJ2-5; D is unresolved. The CDR3 extends over 14 amino acids. V lost 4 bases and J lost 5, with 14 bases in between. Germline CDR1 is SGHTA and CDR2 is FQGNSA. The CDR3 protein is CASSSGWSAETQYF. In nucleotides, the CDR3 is TGTGCCAGCAGCTCTGGGTGGTCAGCTGAGACCCAGTACTTC.

This clonotype was found a few times. The chain recombines TRBV19 with TRBJ1-1, with D unclear. CDR1 is LNHDA and CDR2 is SQIVND in the germline V gene (reference sequence). The CDR3 totals 15 residues. With 4 bases removed from V and 6 bases from J, the gap between germline ends came to 18 bases. The CDR3 spells CASSSPQFGSAEAFF. DNA of the CDR3: TGTGCCAGTAGTAGTCCACAGTTTGGGAGCGCTGAAGCTTTCTTT.

This clonotype was recorded many times. The chain employs TRBV3-1 and TRBJ2-7; perhaps TRBD1 as D (6 bases). The length of the CDR3 is 14 residues. CDR1 and CDR2 (germline): LGHDT, YNNKEL (reference sequence). Trimming removed 4 bases at V and 3 bases at J, with 13 bases between. CDR3 region: CASSPLGHYYEQYF. The CDR3 DNA reads TGTGCCAGCAGCCCCTTGGGACATTACTACGAGCAGTACTTC.

This clonotype was detected many times. V usage is TRBV6-1 and J usage is TRBJ2-1; D not certain. V lost 1 base to trimming and J lost 2 bases, with 9 bases between them. The CDR3 has 15 residues. CDR1 is MNHNS and CDR2 is SASEGT in the germline V gene. For the CDR3, the DNA is TGTGCCAGCAGTGAAGACGGCGCGACCTACAATGAGCAGTTCTTC. It yields the protein CASSEDGATYNEQFF.

This clonotype was seen at least ten times. The rearrangement uses TRBV6-2 or TRBV6-3 and TRBJ2-2; 7 bases are shared with TRBD2. The germline V gene has CDR1 MNHEY and CDR2 SVGEGT. V was pared by 5 bases and J by 2 bases, with 5 bases of the junction left unmatched. This CDR3 has 15 residues. CDR3 DNA sequence: TGTGCCAGCAGTGAACCTAGCGGTAACACCGGGGAGCTGTTTTTT. Residues: CASSEPSGNTGELFF.

The chain is built from TRBV29-1 and TRBJ2-1, with 7 bases lining up with TRBD2. CDR3 size: 18 residues. The V gene's germline CDR1 is SQVTM and CDR2 ANQGSEA. V shed 7 bases, J shed 6 bases, and the junction held 24 bases outside the gene matches. CDR3 loop: CSAELLVSGGLPGNEQFF. The CDR3 DNA sequence: TGCAGCGCTGAGTTGCTGGTGTCGGGAGGACTACCGGGCAATGAGCAGTTCTTC.

This clonotype was recorded many times. One end of the junction varies from germline; a read error may be responsible. This sequence joins TRBV4-3 and TRBJ2-2; D may be TRBD1 (5 bases). CDR1 is LGHNA and CDR2 is YSLEER in the germline V gene. CDR3 size: 14 residues. The chain's CDR3 is CASSQEAGFGELFF. The CDR3 bases are TGCGCTAGCAGCCAAGAAGCAGGGTTTGGGGAGCTGTTTTTT.

Many counts were recorded for this clonotype. The chain carries TRBV9 and TRBJ2-3; 10 bases are a match to TRBD2. V gave up 3 bases and J gave up 3 bases; unmatched junction bases: 4. CDR1 SGDLS and CDR2 YYNGEE come from the germline V gene. The CDR3 loop spans 15 amino acids. CDR3 nucleotide sequence: TGTGCCAGCAGCGCGTCTAGCGGGAGTACAGATACGCAGTATTTT. Amino acids: CASSASSGSTDTQYF.

This clonotype occurred a few times. This likely traces to a read error, being one base from a far larger clone. The chain carries TRBV6-2 or TRBV6-3 and TRBJ1-1, with a tentative D call TRBD1 (5 bases). V was pared by 5 bases and J by 11 bases, with 21 bases between. CDR3 length: 14 amino acids. Germline-derived CDR1 and CDR2 are MNHEY and SVGEGT. CDR3 protein: CASSGARAEVFAFF. CDR3 nucleotide sequence: TGTGCCAGCAGTGGAGCCAGGGCGGAGGTGTTTGCTTTCTTT.

The rearrangement joins TRBV10-2 to TRBJ1-1, with TRBD1 as a possible D gene (5 bases). V was trimmed by 7 bases and J by 2 bases, leaving 8 bases between them. Germline CDR1 is WSHSY and CDR2 is SAAADI. This CDR3 region has 12 residues. The CDR3 DNA follows: TGCGCCAGCACCGGGGCAAACACTGAAGCTTTCTTT. Translating it yields CASTGANTEAFF.

In this sample, this clonotype turned up many times. The chain has TRBV25-1 and TRBJ1-2, with D tentatively TRBD1 (6 bases). This CDR3 contains 15 residues. Germline lookup yields CDR1 MGHDK and CDR2 SYGVNS. Trimming stripped 3 bases from V and 6 bases from J, with 17 bases between. As DNA, the CDR3 is TGTGCCAGCAGTGACGCCGGCAGGGGATACGATGGCTACACCTTC. Encoded protein: CASSDAGRGYDGYTF.

Details on this clonotype: This could be a read error, since a much larger clone is one nucleotide away. CDR3 sequence reads: CASSRSGYQETQYF. The DNA of the CDR3 is TGTGCCAGCAGCCGGAGCGGGTACCAAGAGACCCAGTACTTC. The chain couples TRBV7-9 to TRBJ2-5, with D maybe TRBD2 (6 bases). CDR1 is SEHNR and CDR2 is FQNEAQ in the germline V gene (reference sequence). V lost 5 bases and J 0 bases, leaving 10 bases between the germline ends. CDR3 length: 14 residues.